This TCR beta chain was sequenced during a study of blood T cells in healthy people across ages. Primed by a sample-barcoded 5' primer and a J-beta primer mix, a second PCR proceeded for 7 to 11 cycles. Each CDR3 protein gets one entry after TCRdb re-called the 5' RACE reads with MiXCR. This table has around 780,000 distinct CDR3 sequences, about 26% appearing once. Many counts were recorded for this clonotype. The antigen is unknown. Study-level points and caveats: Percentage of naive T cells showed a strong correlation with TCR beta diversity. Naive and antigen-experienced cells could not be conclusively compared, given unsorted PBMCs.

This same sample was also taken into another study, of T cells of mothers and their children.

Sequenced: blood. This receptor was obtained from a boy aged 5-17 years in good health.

This chain's CDR3 is CASSLEGGQDTQYF. In DNA form, the CDR3 reads TGCGCCAGCAGCCTCGAGGGGGGGCAAGATACGCAGTATTTT. The chain employs TRBV5-1 and TRBJ2-3; tentatively, D is TRBD2 (7 bases). V was pared by 4 bases and J by 5 bases, with 14 bases between. CDR3 size: 14 residues. CDR1 is SGHRS and CDR2 is YFSETQ in the germline V gene.